The sequence of this TCR beta chain was determined in a study of blood T cell repertoires in COVID-19. Study as a whole: There were acute and convalescent COVID-19 samples, and they came from the United States, Italy and Spain. Sources were T cells, B-cell-depleted T cells, or PBMCs; the material itself was cDNA or gDNA.

The CDR3 covers 14 residues. With 6 bases removed from V and 7 bases from J, the gap between germline ends came to 18 bases. The germline V gene encodes CDR1 MNHNS and CDR2 SASEGT. Under the authors' procedure: Nucleated cell number was recorded as an estimate derived from reference gene primer amplification. Only in-frame clones appear in the TCRdb table, and some are missing; sequencing was by immunoSEQ multiplex PCR. V and J calls and clone size are given by that table; D and trimming were obtained from the DNA. The table records 70,000 or so clones, roughly 79% of them present only once. The V gene is TRBV6-1, the J gene TRBJ2-5; weak D call: TRBD1 (7 bases). Sample: peripheral blood. This TCR came from a man in his 70s with acute or convalescent COVID-19. In DNA, the CDR3 is TGTGCCAGCAGGACTAGACAGGGCCTGGGGACCCAGTACTTC. Its protein product is CASRTRQGLGTQYF.